This passage covers 10 T cell receptor beta chains from one sample sequenced in a study of regulatory T cells in long-lasting Graves disease. Libraries of TCR beta came from iRepertoire HTBI primers plus Arm-PCR of CDR3 regions. TCRdb fed the multiplex PCR reads into MiXCR, producing one record per CDR3 protein. Of 400,000 or so distinct CDR3 sequences listed, around 20% are singletons. Time point in this sample: persistent/refractory GD, antithyroid drugs over 5 years with positive TRAb. Making the TCR library involved RNA that had been extracted from PBMCs. The sequences come from peripheral blood mononuclear cells (PBMCs), collected when the disease was refractory, from a patient treated with antithyroid drugs. The receptors originated from a female donor with Graves disease.

This clonotype was recorded at least ten times. The V and J genes are TRBV3-1 and TRBJ2-7, with D maybe TRBD1 (6 bases). V shed 3 bases and J shed 1 base, with 7 bases lying between them. The CDR3 is made up of 13 amino acids. From germline, CDR1 is LGHDT and CDR2 YNNKEL (reference sequence). As DNA, the CDR3 is TGTGCCAGCAGCCAGGACAGATCCTACGAGCAGTACTTC. This sequence encodes CASSQDRSYEQYF.

This clonotype was observed at least ten times. The chain uses TRBV28 and TRBJ2-7; D is uncertain. The CDR3 consists of 17 residues. Germline assignment: CDR1 MDHEN and CDR2 SYDVKM. V dropped 3 bases and J dropped 2 bases, with 20 bases sitting between them. CDR3 sequence reads: CASSFRRRPLSPYEQYF. CDR3 coding DNA: TGTGCCAGCAGTTTTCGCCGCCGTCCCTTATCCCCCTACGAGCAGTACTTC.

The chain links TRBV19 to TRBJ1-5; 8 bases match TRBD1. After removal of 1 base from V and 0 bases from J, the junction contained 5 bases not matched to a gene. Germline V gene sequence: CDR1 LNHDA, CDR2 SQIVND (reference sequence). The CDR3 is 17 amino acids. CDR3 DNA: TGTGCCAGTAGTATAGTAGGGACAGGATATAGCAATCAGCCCCAGCATTTT. It codes for CASSIVGTGYSNQPQHF.

This clonotype was seen repeatedly, ten times or more. The chain links TRBV7-2 to TRBJ1-2; D is perhaps TRBD1 (5 bases). This CDR3 region has 13 residues. Germline V gives CDR1 SGHTA, CDR2 FQGNSA. V dropped 2 bases and J dropped 8 bases, with 12 bases sitting between them. The CDR3 here is CASSLQGVWGYTF. The DNA of the CDR3 is TGTGCCAGCAGCTTACAGGGAGTGTGGGGCTACACCTTC.

The table lists this clonotype with a few counts. The chain employs TRBV29-1 and TRBJ1-1; D not resolved. The CDR3 is 16 residues long. Trimming removed 6 bases at V and 1 base at J, with 21 bases between. Germline loops: CDR1 SQVTM, CDR2 ANQGSEA. The CDR3 DNA follows: TGCAGCGTAATCTGGGTGAATGGCCGGGGGAACACTGAAGCTTTCTTT. Translated: CSVIWVNGRGNTEAFF. The complete variable domain, with remaining parts taken from reference TRBV29-1 and TRBJ1-1, reads SAVISQKPSRDICQRGTSLTIQCQVDSQVTMMFWYRQQPGQSLTLIATANQGSEATYESGFVIDKFPISRPNLTFSTLTVSNMSPEDSSIYLCSVIWVNGRGNTEAFFGQGTRLTVV.

In this sample, this clonotype turned up a few times. V gene TRBV12-3 or TRBV12-4 combines with J gene TRBJ2-2; D perhaps matches TRBD2 (5 bases). V lost 3 bases and J lost 4, with 18 bases in between. This CDR3 region has 17 residues. In DNA, the CDR3 is TGTGCCAGCAGTTTTTTGGTGGGAGCAACAGTCACCGGGGAGCTGTTTTTT. Translating gives CASSFLVGATVTGELFF.

This clonotype was detected only a few times. The chain couples TRBV29-1 to TRBJ2-2; 11 positions agree with TRBD2. The CDR3 runs to 16 residues. The germline CDR1 and CDR2 sequences are SQVTM and ANQGSEA. With 5 bases clipped from V and 1 base from J, the junction kept 6 bases outside the gene matches. The CDR3 reads CSVFLTSGRNTGELFF. The CDR3 DNA is TGCAGCGTTTTTTTAACTAGCGGGAGGAACACCGGGGAGCTGTTTTTT.

This clonotype appeared a few times. V and J are TRBV30 and TRBJ2-6, with TRBD1 matching over 7 bases. The junction had 10 bases not matched to a gene; V was cut back by 2 bases and J by 9 bases. The CDR3 spans 15 residues. Germline V gives CDR1 GTSNPN, CDR2 SVGIG (reference sequence). The CDR3 spells CAWSRAGTAVNVLTF. CDR3 nucleotide sequence: TGTGCCTGGAGTCGCGCCGGGACAGCCGTCAACGTCCTGACTTTC. Filled out from reference TRBV30 and TRBJ2-6, the complete variable domain reads SQTIHQWPATLVQPVGSPLSLECTVEGTSNPNLYWYRQAAGRGLQLLFYSVGIGQISSEVPQNLSASRPQDRQFILSSKKLLLSDSGFYLCAWSRAGTAVNVLTFGAGSRLTVL.

The sample holds many counts of this clonotype. This sequence joins TRBV30 and TRBJ1-5; D unresolved. The CDR3 loop spans 13 amino acids. The germline CDR1 and CDR2 sequences are GTSNPN and SVGIG (reference sequence). Trimming took off 1 base at V and 4 bases at J, with 8 bases between the two ends. The DNA for the CDR3 is TGTGCCTGGAGTGATGGGGAGAATCAGCCCCAGCATTTT. This codes for CAWSDGENQPQHF.

The chain carries TRBV6-1 and TRBJ1-2, with no clear D. V lost 10 bases to trimming and J lost 8 bases, with 17 bases between them. CDR1 and CDR2 from the germline V gene are MNHNS and SASEGT. The CDR3 covers 12 residues. Here the CDR3 reads CATSGPLAGYTF. The CDR3 coding sequence is TGTGCCACCTCGGGCCCCCTCGCGGGCTACACCTTC.